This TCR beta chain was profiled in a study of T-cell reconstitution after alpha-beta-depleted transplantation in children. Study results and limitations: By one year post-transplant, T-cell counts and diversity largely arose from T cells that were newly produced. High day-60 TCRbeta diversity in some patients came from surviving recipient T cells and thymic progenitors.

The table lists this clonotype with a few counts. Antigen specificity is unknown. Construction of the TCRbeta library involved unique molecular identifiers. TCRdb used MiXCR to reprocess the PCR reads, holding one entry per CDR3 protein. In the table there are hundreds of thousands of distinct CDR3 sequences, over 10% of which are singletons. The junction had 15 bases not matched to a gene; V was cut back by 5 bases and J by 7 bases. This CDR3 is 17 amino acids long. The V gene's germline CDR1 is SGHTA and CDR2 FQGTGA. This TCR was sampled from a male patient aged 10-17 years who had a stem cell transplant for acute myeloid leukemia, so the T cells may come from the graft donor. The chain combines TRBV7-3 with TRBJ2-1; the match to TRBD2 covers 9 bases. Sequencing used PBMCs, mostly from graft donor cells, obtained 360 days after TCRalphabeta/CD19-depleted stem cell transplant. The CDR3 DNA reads TGTGCCAGCAGCCCCCTCCAATTAGCGGGAGAGTGGAATGAGCAGTTCTTC. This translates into CASSPLQLAGEWNEQFF.